This T cell receptor (beta chain) is drawn from a study of blood T cells in healthy people across ages. Whole-study findings and limits: Estimated diversity that came from one million T cells was considered an underestimate. Long-lived donors had more naive CD4+ cells and higher diversity than aged donors.

Together with a sample-barcoded 5' primer, a J-beta primer mix was included in a second PCR lasting about 6 to 12 cycles. Tags on each cDNA molecule came from a template-switch adaptor with 12 random nucleotides. In TCRdb, the 5' RACE reads were re-called with MiXCR into one record per CDR3 protein. The repertoire includes around 1.5 million distinct CDR3 sequences, approximately 59% of them detected once, and more than 6% sits in the top ten. Germline V gene sequence: CDR1 SGHRS, CDR2 YFSETQ. The CDR3 consists of 12 residues. Remarks on this clonotype: Its antigen is still unknown.

Peripheral blood was drawn, roughly 10 milliliters per donor. This clonotype was sampled from a man younger than 35 in good health. This rearrangement joins TRBV5-1 to TRBJ2-4, with D possibly being TRBD1 (6 bases). TRBJ2-7 matches the DNA end more closely, so the J call is doubtful. What was sequenced was blood. CDR3 nucleotides: TGCGCCAGCCGAGAACAGGGTAGCGAGCAGTACTTC. Translation gives CASREQGSEQYF.